Given below is one TCR beta chain in context. The sample is drawn from a study of control samples from healthy donors and cancer patients. The protocol was immunoSEQ multiplex PCR, while the TCRdb copy is restricted to in-frame clones and leaves out a portion. The table has roughly 130,000 clones, 75% to 90% seen once; the top ten hold roughly 10%. Per germline, CDR1 SGDLS and CDR2 YYNGEE. The V end was cut by 0 bases, the J end by 0 bases, with 9 bases between. The CDR3 sequence is 16 residues long. This chain links TRBV9 with TRBJ2-2; D possibly uses TRBD1 or TRBD2 (5 bases each). The sample taken for sequencing was blood. The receptor's source is a woman aged 25 to 45 in good health. CDR3: CASSVVRGANTGELFF. CDR3 in DNA: TGTGCCAGCAGCGTAGTAAGAGGGGCGAACACCGGGGAGCTGTTTTTT.